This is a list of T cell receptor beta chains from one sample in a study of CD8 T cells in ankylosing spondylitis. One entry per CDR3 protein, called by TCRdb with MiXCR from the 5' RACE reads. Of more than 400,000 distinct CDR3 sequences in the sample, approximately 5% were seen once. The material sequenced was blood, either unsorted or a sorted T cell fraction (not recorded which). All receptors come from a male donor with ankylosing spondylitis. CDR3s include the opening cysteine and the closing phenylalanine or tryptophan. Each record gives: CDR3 DNA, CDR3 protein, clone size, V gene, D gene, J gene. A D gene is named only where the DNA matches it firmly. Where a row states a size, it is once, few, many or the class of an expanded clone; other rows omit it.

CDR3 DNA: TGTGCCATCAGTGAGTCTATCGAGTACGAGCAGTACTTC
CDR3 protein: CAISESIEYEQYF
clone size: -
V gene: TRBV10-3
D gene: -
J gene: TRBJ2-7

CDR3 DNA: TGTGCCACCAGCCGGGGGGGAATACTGCTCCCCAAGAGTCACTTC
CDR3 protein: CATSRGGILLPKSHF
clone size: many
V gene: TRBV15
D gene: TRBD2
J gene: TRBJ2-7

CDR3 DNA: TGCGCCAGCAGCCAAGAGGCCTTCACCTCTGGAAACACCATATATTTT
CDR3 protein: CASSQEAFTSGNTIYF
clone size: many
V gene: TRBV4-3
D gene: -
J gene: TRBJ1-3

CDR3 DNA: TGTGCCAGCATCGACAGGGCGACTGAAGCTTTCTTT
CDR3 protein: CASIDRATEAFF
clone size: many
V gene: TRBV6-2/TRBV6-3
D gene: TRBD1
J gene: TRBJ1-1

CDR3 DNA: TGTGCCAGCAGCTTAGGGGGAATCGCTTCACCCCTCCACTTT
CDR3 protein: CASSLGGIASPLHF
clone size: -
V gene: TRBV7-9
D gene: -
J gene: TRBJ1-6

CDR3 DNA: TGTGCCTGGATCCACGGGACTAGCGGCTACAATGAGCAGTTCTTC
CDR3 protein: CAWIHGTSGYNEQFF
clone size: -
V gene: TRBV30
D gene: TRBD2
J gene: TRBJ2-1

CDR3 DNA: TGTGCCAGCAGTTACCCCGCTGGGGGGAAGGGTTCACCCCTCCACTTT
CDR3 protein: CASSYPAGGKGSPLHF
clone size: many
V gene: TRBV6-5
D gene: -
J gene: TRBJ1-6

CDR3 DNA: TGTGCCAGCAGCCCGTTGCTCCCTAGCGGGAGACCCAATGAGCAGTTCTTC
CDR3 protein: CASSPLLPSGRPNEQFF
clone size: few
V gene: TRBV7-2
D gene: TRBD2
J gene: TRBJ2-1

CDR3 DNA: TGCGCCAGCAGCTTGGGTGGGGATAGGACTGAAGCTTTCTTT
CDR3 protein: CASSLGGDRTEAFF
clone size: many
V gene: TRBV5-1
D gene: -
J gene: TRBJ1-1

CDR3 DNA: TGTGCCAGCAGCTTCCGGACAGGCTCCGAGCAGTACTTC
CDR3 protein: CASSFRTGSEQYF
clone size: many
V gene: TRBV9
D gene: TRBD1
J gene: TRBJ2-7

CDR3 DNA: TGTGCCAGTAGTGCGTCCGACTACAATGAGCAGTTCTTC
CDR3 protein: CASSASDYNEQFF
clone size: few
V gene: TRBV19
D gene: -
J gene: TRBJ2-1

CDR3 DNA: TGCAGTGCCAGACCCGGGACAGGCGCGGAAAAACTGTTTTTT
CDR3 protein: CSARPGTGAEKLFF
clone size: many
V gene: TRBV20-1
D gene: TRBD1
J gene: TRBJ1-4

CDR3 DNA: TGTGCCAGCACTTCTACGACCGGGATTGAGCAGTTCTTC
CDR3 protein: CASTSTTGIEQFF
clone size: many
V gene: TRBV27
D gene: -
J gene: TRBJ2-1

CDR3 DNA: TGCAGCGTTGCAACCCTAAGCGGGGCGAACACCGGGGAGCTGTTTTTT
CDR3 protein: CSVATLSGANTGELFF
clone size: many
V gene: TRBV29-1
D gene: TRBD2
J gene: TRBJ2-2

CDR3 DNA: TGTGCCAGCAGCTTAATGGGGCAAGAGACCCAGTACTTC
CDR3 protein: CASSLMGQETQYF
clone size: many
V gene: TRBV7-3
D gene: -
J gene: TRBJ2-5

CDR3 DNA: TGCGCCAGCAGCTTGGCTACATGCTACAATGAGCAGTTCTTC
CDR3 protein: CASSLATCYNEQFF
clone size: -
V gene: TRBV5-1
D gene: -
J gene: TRBJ2-1

CDR3 DNA: TGTGCCAGCAGCTCCTTGGGACGGGAAGATGGCTACACCTTC
CDR3 protein: CASSSLGREDGYTF
clone size: many
V gene: TRBV5-6
D gene: -
J gene: TRBJ1-2

CDR3 DNA: TGCGCCAGCAGCTTAGTACAGGGTAGTAAGGGCGAGCAGTACTTC
CDR3 protein: CASSLVQGSKGEQYF
clone size: -
V gene: TRBV5-1
D gene: -
J gene: TRBJ2-7

CDR3 DNA: TGTGCCAGCAGCTCACGGCCGAGTATTGCAACTAATGAAAAACTGTTTTTT
CDR3 protein: CASSSRPSIATNEKLFF
clone size: many
V gene: TRBV7-2
D gene: -
J gene: TRBJ1-4

CDR3 DNA: TGTGCCAGCTCGGTTAATTACAATGAGCAGTTCTTC
CDR3 protein: CASSVNYNEQFF
clone size: few
V gene: TRBV18
D gene: -
J gene: TRBJ2-1

CDR3 DNA: TGCGCCAGCAGCCAAGATCAGTCTAGGCAGTTCTTC
CDR3 protein: CASSQDQSRQFF
clone size: many
V gene: TRBV4-3
D gene: -
J gene: TRBJ2-1

CDR3 DNA: TGCAGTGCTGGAAGGGGGGGACTGGAGGCAGATACGCAGTATTTT
CDR3 protein: CSAGRGGLEADTQYF
clone size: many
V gene: TRBV20-1
D gene: -
J gene: TRBJ2-3

CDR3 DNA: TGTGCCAGCAGTTCCTGGGCGGGAGGGCCTGACACAGATACGCAGTATTTT
CDR3 protein: CASSSWAGGPDTDTQYF
clone size: many
V gene: TRBV12-3/TRBV12-4
D gene: TRBD2
J gene: TRBJ2-3

CDR3 DNA: TGCAGTGCTGCGGACCGAATGAACACTGAAGCTTTCTTT
CDR3 protein: CSAADRMNTEAFF
clone size: -
V gene: TRBV20-1
D gene: -
J gene: TRBJ1-1

CDR3 DNA: TGTGCCAGCAGCCTACTAGTAGATTCACCCCTCCACTTT
CDR3 protein: CASSLLVDSPLHF
clone size: many
V gene: TRBV7-9
D gene: -
J gene: TRBJ1-6

CDR3 DNA: TGTGCCAGCAGCTCGTGGTCCGCGAACACCGGGGAGCTGTTTTTT
CDR3 protein: CASSSWSANTGELFF
clone size: -
V gene: TRBV7-6
D gene: -
J gene: TRBJ2-2

CDR3 DNA: TGTGCCAGCAGCCGAGGACAGGGGAAGAACACTGAAGCTTTCTTT
CDR3 protein: CASSRGQGKNTEAFF
clone size: -
V gene: TRBV3-1
D gene: TRBD1
J gene: TRBJ1-1

CDR3 DNA: TGTGCCATCAGTGATGGCAGATACTATGGCTACACCTTC
CDR3 protein: CAISDGRYYGYTF
clone size: many
V gene: TRBV10-3
D gene: -
J gene: TRBJ1-2

CDR3 DNA: TGTGCCAGCAGCGCGGGCGGGGGGGCAAGCTCCTACAATGAGCAGTTCTTC
CDR3 protein: CASSAGGGASSYNEQFF
clone size: many
V gene: TRBV9
D gene: TRBD2
J gene: TRBJ2-1

CDR3 DNA: TGTGCCAGCAGCCACCAGACTAGCGGGGGGGCAGATACGCAGTATTTT
CDR3 protein: CASSHQTSGGADTQYF
clone size: many
V gene: TRBV7-2
D gene: TRBD2
J gene: TRBJ2-3

CDR3 DNA: TGTGCCAGCAATACCGGGACAGGGAAAACTTTCTTT
CDR3 protein: CASNTGTGKTFF
clone size: many
V gene: TRBV12-3/TRBV12-4
D gene: TRBD1
J gene: TRBJ1-1

CDR3 DNA: TGTGCCAGCAGCAAGGACAGGGGGGGGACCCAGTACTTC
CDR3 protein: CASSKDRGGTQYF
clone size: few
V gene: TRBV7-2
D gene: TRBD1
J gene: TRBJ2-5

CDR3 DNA: TGTGCCAGCAGCTTAGTTCTGGGTATCTCCTACAATGAGCAGTTCTTC
CDR3 protein: CASSLVLGISYNEQFF
clone size: many
V gene: TRBV7-2
D gene: -
J gene: TRBJ2-1

CDR3 DNA: TGTGCCAGCAGCTCTAGAGGGGGCGACGAGCAGTACTTC
CDR3 protein: CASSSRGGDEQYF
clone size: many
V gene: TRBV7-2
D gene: TRBD1
J gene: TRBJ2-7

CDR3 DNA: TGCAGTGCTAGCGGGGCAGGGGGCATGAACACTGAAGCTTTCTTT
CDR3 protein: CSASGAGGMNTEAFF
clone size: many
V gene: TRBV20-1
D gene: TRBD1
J gene: TRBJ1-1

CDR3 DNA: TGCAGTGCTTCGATAGCGGGAGGACTCTACAATGAGCAGTTCTTC
CDR3 protein: CSASIAGGLYNEQFF
clone size: -
V gene: TRBV20-1
D gene: TRBD2
J gene: TRBJ2-1

CDR3 DNA: TGTGCCATCTCCCAGCGGGAGGGTTCCTACAATGAGCAGTTCTTC
CDR3 protein: CAISQREGSYNEQFF
clone size: many
V gene: TRBV10-3
D gene: TRBD2
J gene: TRBJ2-1

CDR3 DNA: TGTGCCAGCAGTCCCTCCCCCACAAGCGGTGGCTACACCTTC
CDR3 protein: CASSPSPTSGGYTF
clone size: many
V gene: TRBV27
D gene: -
J gene: TRBJ1-2

CDR3 DNA: TGCGCCAGCAGCTTGGAGGGGGTCCCTAACTCTGAAGCTTTCTTT
CDR3 protein: CASSLEGVPNSEAFF
clone size: many
V gene: TRBV5-1
D gene: -
J gene: TRBJ1-1

CDR3 DNA: TGCGCCAGCAGGCCGGGACGCCTGACGAACACCGGGGAGCTGTTTTTT
CDR3 protein: CASRPGRLTNTGELFF
clone size: many
V gene: TRBV5-1
D gene: -
J gene: TRBJ2-2

CDR3 DNA: TGCAGTGCTAGCATGGCTACGGGGGGGGATGAGCAGTTCTTC
CDR3 protein: CSASMATGGDEQFF
clone size: many
V gene: TRBV20-1
D gene: TRBD2
J gene: TRBJ2-1

CDR3 DNA: TGCGCCAGCAGCTTGGACACAGCGGGCACAGGGCAGTACTTC
CDR3 protein: CASSLDTAGTGQYF
clone size: few
V gene: TRBV5-1
D gene: -
J gene: TRBJ2-7

CDR3 DNA: TGCGCCAGCAGACCGACAGGGCGCGAAAAACTGTTTTTT
CDR3 protein: CASRPTGREKLFF
clone size: many
V gene: TRBV5-1
D gene: TRBD1
J gene: TRBJ1-4

CDR3 DNA: TGTGCCAGCAGCCCCGCGCTGGGGCAGGGGCAAACCTACGAGCAGTACTTC
CDR3 protein: CASSPALGQGQTYEQYF
clone size: -
V gene: TRBV7-1
D gene: -
J gene: TRBJ2-7

CDR3 DNA: TGCAGCGTTGTGCTCCAATTGGAAAATGGCTACACCTTC
CDR3 protein: CSVVLQLENGYTF
clone size: many
V gene: TRBV29-1
D gene: -
J gene: TRBJ1-2

CDR3 DNA: TGCGCCAGCAGAGGGGGAGTTGGTGAGACCCAGTACTTC
CDR3 protein: CASRGGVGETQYF
clone size: -
V gene: TRBV5-1
D gene: -
J gene: TRBJ2-5